A selection of T cell receptor beta chains follows, all from one sample in a study of blood T cell repertoires in COVID-19. Assay used: immunoSEQ multiplex PCR; TCRdb lists only in-frame clones, some missing. The data show hundreds of thousands of clones, about 88% seen once. The sequenced sample consisted of peripheral blood. The source is a woman aged 55-69 years with COVID-19, enrolled during active disease. The CDR3 runs from the conserved cysteine through the conserved F or W. The D gene is left open where the match is weak. Only part of the rows carry a size: once, few, many, or a class if the clone is expanded.

>TRBV4-1|TRBJ2-7|.|TRBD2
TGCGCCAGCAGCCAAGACCACCCCTCGGGAGGACTGTACGAGCAGTACTTC
CASSQDHPSGGLYEQYF
>TRBV7-3|TRBJ1-2|.|.
TGTGCCAGCAGCCCTTCAGGGGACTATGGCTACACCTTC
CASSPSGDYGYTF
>TRBV6-5|TRBJ2-3|.|.
TGTGCCAGCAGTTACGGGAGCAGCACAGATACGCAGTATTTT
CASSYGSSTDTQYF
>TRBV12-5|TRBJ2-3|.|TRBD1
TGTGCTAGTGAGAGGACAGGGGGTAGCACAGATACGCAGTATTTT
CASERTGGSTDTQYF
>TRBV11-2|TRBJ2-3|.|TRBD2
TGTGCCAGCAGCCAGCGGGGGGGAAACACAGATACGCAGTATTTT
CASSQRGGNTDTQYF
>TRBV7-2|TRBJ2-7|.|TRBD1
TGTGCCAGCAGCTTAGATGGGACAGGGGGGCCCATTAGATACGAGCAGTACTTC
CASSLDGTGGPIRYEQYF
>TRBV3-1/TRBV3-2|TRBJ2-3|.|.
TGTGCCAGCAGCCAAGATTTAAGCGGACGAACTAGCACAGATACGCAGTATTTT
CASSQDLSGRTSTDTQYF
>TRBV5-1|TRBJ1-3|.|.
TGCGCCAGCGGCCCCGGGGGAAACACCATATATTTT
CASGPGGNTIYF
>TRBV5-1|TRBJ1-4|.|TRBD1
TGCGCCAGCAGCTTGGCACCTACAGGGGTCCCTGTCCCTGAAAAACTGTTTTTT
CASSLAPTGVPVPEKLFF
>TRBV7-2|TRBJ2-6|.|.
TGTGCCAGCACCCCGCCCACAGTCCCCGGGGCCAACGTCCTGACTTTC
CASTPPTVPGANVLTF
>TRBV7-9|TRBJ2-7|.|TRBD2
TGTGCCAGCAGCTTAGTAGCGGGGGAATCCTACGAGCAGTACTTC
CASSLVAGESYEQYF
>TRBV28|TRBJ2-2|.|.
TGTGCCAGCAGTTTAATAGGGGGGGGCACCGGGGAGCTGTTTTTT
CASSLIGGGTGELFF
>TRBV3-1/TRBV3-2|TRBJ1-1|.|TRBD1
TGTGCCAGCAGCCAAGGGGGAATTCGGGACAGGACTGTGCGGGCTTTCTTT
CASSQGGIRDRTVRAFF
>TRBV7-2|TRBJ1-2|once|TRBD1
TGTGCCAGCAGCCCCCGGGGACAGCCGCCTTTCTACACCTTC
CASSPRGQPPFYTF